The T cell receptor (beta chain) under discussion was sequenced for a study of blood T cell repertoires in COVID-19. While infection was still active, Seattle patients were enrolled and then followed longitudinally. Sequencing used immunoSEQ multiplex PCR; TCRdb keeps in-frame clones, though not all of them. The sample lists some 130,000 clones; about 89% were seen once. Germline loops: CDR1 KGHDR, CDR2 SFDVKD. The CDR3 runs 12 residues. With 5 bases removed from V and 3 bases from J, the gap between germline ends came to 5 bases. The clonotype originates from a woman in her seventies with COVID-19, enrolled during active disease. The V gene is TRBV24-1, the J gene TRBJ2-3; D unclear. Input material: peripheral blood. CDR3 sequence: CATSARTDTQYF. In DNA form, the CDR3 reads TGTGCCACCAGTGCCAGGACAGATACGCAGTATTTT.